This T cell receptor beta chain was identified during a study of blood T cell repertoires in COVID-19. The repertoire was sequenced with immunoSEQ multiplex PCR; TCRdb's copy has only in-frame clones and lacks some. The sample records approximately 170,000 clones, under 90% being singletons. The CDR3 totals 13 residues. V lost 2 bases and J 15 bases, leaving 14 bases between the germline ends. Germline CDR1 reads LGHNA; CDR2 reads YNFKEQ. The sample was PBMCs or T cells enriched from blood (not recorded which). This TCR was sampled from a woman in her 50s who had recovered from COVID-19. This chain links TRBV4-2 with TRBJ1-6, with D tentatively TRBD1 (6 bases). The CDR3 DNA reads as TGTGCCAGCAGCCAACCTGCGGGGGCTCTCCTCCACTTT. Its translation: CASSQPAGALLHF.